A selection of T cell receptor beta chains follows, all from one sample in a study of beta chain features in type 1 diabetes. Data came from immunoSEQ multiplex PCR; TCRdb stores just in-frame clones and leaves some out. The sample has a few hundred thousand clones; about 15% are singletons. Sequenced sample: naive CD4+ T cells from blood. The source is a woman aged 18-29 years in good health. The CDR3 runs from the conserved cysteine through the conserved F or W. D genes are given only for firm matches. Where a row states a size, it is once, few, many or the class of an expanded clone; other rows omit it.

clone_size: NA
v_call: TRBV29-1
d_call: TRBD1
j_call: TRBJ2-1
cdr3_aa: CSVPQGDYNEQFF
cdr3_nt: TGCAGCGTACCACAGGGGGATTACAATGAGCAGTTCTTC

clone_size: NA
v_call: TRBV28
d_call: NA
j_call: TRBJ1-1
cdr3_aa: CASSFSARGNTEAFF
cdr3_nt: TGTGCCAGCAGTTTTTCCGCCAGGGGAAACACTGAAGCTTTCTTT

clone_size: few
v_call: TRBV18
d_call: NA
j_call: TRBJ1-1
cdr3_aa: CASSLDRNTEAFF
cdr3_nt: TGTGCCAGCTCACTGGACAGGAACACTGAAGCTTTCTTT

clone_size: NA
v_call: TRBV15
d_call: TRBD1
j_call: TRBJ2-7
cdr3_aa: CATSPRDRSDEQYF
cdr3_nt: TGTGCCACCAGCCCCCGGGACAGATCGGACGAGCAGTACTTC

clone_size: few
v_call: TRBV5-1
d_call: TRBD1
j_call: TRBJ1-2
cdr3_aa: CASSGSEGAGYTF
cdr3_nt: TGCGCCAGCAGCGGCTCGGAGGGGGCAGGCTACACCTTC

clone_size: NA
v_call: TRBV4-1
d_call: NA
j_call: TRBJ2-7
cdr3_aa: CASSQGHGGPYSEQYF
cdr3_nt: TGCGCCAGCAGCCAAGGCCACGGCGGGCCCTACTCGGAGCAGTACTTC

clone_size: NA
v_call: TRBV7-9
d_call: TRBD2
j_call: TRBJ2-2
cdr3_aa: CASSPPTTSGGNTGELFF
cdr3_nt: TGTGCCAGCAGCCCTCCCACGACTAGCGGGGGGAACACCGGGGAGCTGTTTTTT

clone_size: NA
v_call: TRBV28
d_call: TRBD1
j_call: TRBJ2-3
cdr3_aa: CASSSPTGGTDTQYF
cdr3_nt: TGTGCCAGCAGTTCCCCTACAGGGGGCACAGATACGCAGTATTTT

clone_size: NA
v_call: TRBV30
d_call: NA
j_call: TRBJ2-1
cdr3_aa: CAWSVVVEQFF
cdr3_nt: TGTGCCTGGAGTGTAGTAGTTGAGCAGTTCTTC

clone_size: few
v_call: TRBV18
d_call: TRBD2
j_call: TRBJ2-1
cdr3_aa: CASSPLAGVSGNEQFF
cdr3_nt: TGTGCCAGCTCACCATTGGCGGGAGTTAGTGGAAATGAGCAGTTCTTC

clone_size: NA
v_call: TRBV19
d_call: TRBD2
j_call: TRBJ2-1
cdr3_aa: CASSIGTSGRNRNEQFF
cdr3_nt: TGTGCCAGTAGTATTGGGACTAGCGGGAGAAATAGAAATGAGCAGTTCTTC

clone_size: NA
v_call: TRBV28
d_call: TRBD2
j_call: TRBJ2-1
cdr3_aa: CASSIPAGGLYNEQFF
cdr3_nt: TGTGCCAGCAGTATTCCAGCGGGGGGCCTCTACAATGAGCAGTTCTTC

clone_size: NA
v_call: TRBV28
d_call: NA
j_call: TRBJ1-2
cdr3_aa: CASGLPTGPWGYTF
cdr3_nt: TGTGCCAGCGGACTTCCCACAGGGCCGTGGGGCTACACCTTC

clone_size: NA
v_call: TRBV29-1
d_call: NA
j_call: TRBJ2-5
cdr3_aa: CSVEDLAWEIQETQYF
cdr3_nt: TGCAGCGTTGAAGATCTGGCTTGGGAGATCCAAGAGACCCAGTACTTC

clone_size: NA
v_call: TRBV2
d_call: NA
j_call: TRBJ2-7
cdr3_aa: CASSETRTAEQYF
cdr3_nt: TGTGCCAGCAGTGAGACACGGACAGCCGAGCAGTACTTC

clone_size: NA
v_call: TRBV27
d_call: NA
j_call: TRBJ1-5
cdr3_aa: CASTPLGEGSNQPQHF
cdr3_nt: TGTGCCAGCACCCCCCTCGGGGAGGGTAGCAATCAGCCCCAGCATTTT

clone_size: few
v_call: TRBV15
d_call: NA
j_call: TRBJ1-2
cdr3_aa: CATSQANYGYTF
cdr3_nt: TGTGCCACCAGCCAGGCAAACTATGGCTACACCTTC

clone_size: NA
v_call: TRBV2
d_call: NA
j_call: TRBJ2-1
cdr3_aa: CASSGQRQWAGNNEQFF
cdr3_nt: TGTGCCAGCAGTGGCCAACGGCAGTGGGCAGGAAACAATGAGCAGTTCTTC

clone_size: NA
v_call: TRBV7-8
d_call: TRBD2
j_call: TRBJ2-1
cdr3_aa: CASSLRTSGHNEQFF
cdr3_nt: TGTGCCAGCAGCCTCAGGACTAGCGGACACAATGAGCAGTTCTTC

clone_size: NA
v_call: TRBV30
d_call: NA
j_call: TRBJ1-4
cdr3_aa: CAWRQAGGEKLFF
cdr3_nt: TGTGCCTGGCGGCAGGCGGGAGGTGAAAAACTGTTTTTT

clone_size: NA
v_call: TRBV2
d_call: NA
j_call: TRBJ2-5
cdr3_aa: CASSERLAWYQETQYF
cdr3_nt: TGTGCCAGCAGTGAGAGGTTGGCTTGGTACCAAGAGACCCAGTACTTC

clone_size: NA
v_call: TRBV30
d_call: TRBD2
j_call: TRBJ2-1
cdr3_aa: CAWSRTSGSGEQFF
cdr3_nt: TGTGCCTGGAGTAGGACTAGCGGGAGCGGTGAGCAGTTCTTC

clone_size: few
v_call: TRBV25-1
d_call: TRBD1
j_call: TRBJ1-2
cdr3_aa: CASSPTGNYGYTF
cdr3_nt: TGTGCCAGCAGCCCGACAGGGAACTATGGCTACACCTTC

clone_size: NA
v_call: TRBV11-2
d_call: TRBD1
j_call: TRBJ2-3
cdr3_aa: CASSSDRGNTDTQYF
cdr3_nt: TGTGCCAGCAGCTCGGACAGGGGGAACACAGATACGCAGTATTTT

clone_size: NA
v_call: TRBV19
d_call: NA
j_call: TRBJ1-1
cdr3_aa: CASSILSEAFF
cdr3_nt: TGTGCCAGTAGTATTCTCTCTGAAGCTTTCTTT

clone_size: NA
v_call: TRBV30
d_call: NA
j_call: TRBJ1-5
cdr3_aa: CAWSLRVYSNQPQHF
cdr3_nt: TGTGCCTGGAGTCTCAGGGTCTATAGCAATCAGCCCCAGCATTTT

clone_size: few
v_call: TRBV5-1
d_call: NA
j_call: TRBJ2-1
cdr3_aa: CASSLAGAYNEQFF
cdr3_nt: TGCGCCAGCAGCTTGGCCGGAGCTTACAATGAGCAGTTCTTC

clone_size: NA
v_call: TRBV29-1
d_call: NA
j_call: TRBJ2-5
cdr3_aa: CSSAEGLLQETQYF
cdr3_nt: TGCAGCTCCGCGGAGGGGCTCTTACAAGAGACCCAGTACTTC

clone_size: NA
v_call: TRBV30
d_call: NA
j_call: TRBJ1-1
cdr3_aa: CAWSVLDSRNEAFF
cdr3_nt: TGTGCCTGGAGTGTTTTGGACTCAAGAAATGAAGCTTTCTTT

clone_size: few
v_call: TRBV10-3
d_call: NA
j_call: TRBJ1-2
cdr3_aa: CAISEMDSVGYTF
cdr3_nt: TGTGCCATCAGTGAGATGGACAGCGTTGGCTACACCTTC

clone_size: few
v_call: TRBV4-1
d_call: TRBD2
j_call: TRBJ2-1
cdr3_aa: CASSQERVGLAGRQFF
cdr3_nt: TGCGCCAGCAGCCAAGAGAGGGTAGGACTAGCGGGAAGGCAGTTCTTC

clone_size: NA
v_call: TRBV11-2
d_call: TRBD2
j_call: TRBJ2-1
cdr3_aa: CASSFLAGNNEQFF
cdr3_nt: TGTGCCAGCAGCTTTCTAGCGGGGAACAATGAGCAGTTCTTC

clone_size: few
v_call: TRBV2
d_call: TRBD1
j_call: TRBJ2-5
cdr3_aa: CASTQEDRPRQETQYF
cdr3_nt: TGTGCCAGCACCCAAGAGGACAGGCCGAGGCAAGAGACCCAGTACTTC

clone_size: NA
v_call: TRBV25-1
d_call: TRBD1
j_call: TRBJ2-5
cdr3_aa: CASSRDSIQETQYF
cdr3_nt: TGTGCCAGCAGTCGGGACAGTATCCAAGAGACCCAGTACTTC

clone_size: NA
v_call: TRBV6-5
d_call: NA
j_call: TRBJ2-7
cdr3_aa: CASSFDRHEQYF
cdr3_nt: TGTGCCAGCAGTTTTGACAGACACGAGCAGTACTTC

clone_size: few
v_call: TRBV7-8
d_call: TRBD2
j_call: TRBJ2-7
cdr3_aa: CASSLVGLAGKSYEQYF
cdr3_nt: TGTGCCAGCAGCTTAGTGGGACTAGCGGGGAAGTCCTACGAGCAGTACTTC

clone_size: NA
v_call: TRBV5-1
d_call: NA
j_call: TRBJ1-2
cdr3_aa: CASSYSGGNDGYTF
cdr3_nt: TGCGCCAGCAGCTACTCGGGGGGGAATGATGGCTACACCTTC

clone_size: NA
v_call: TRBV6-6
d_call: NA
j_call: TRBJ2-3
cdr3_aa: CASTGTDTQYF
cdr3_nt: TGTGCCAGCACTGGCACAGATACGCAGTATTTT

clone_size: few
v_call: TRBV7-9
d_call: NA
j_call: TRBJ1-3
cdr3_aa: CASSRQDSGNTIYF
cdr3_nt: TGTGCCAGCAGCAGACAGGACTCTGGAAACACCATATATTTT

clone_size: NA
v_call: TRBV5-1
d_call: TRBD1
j_call: TRBJ2-7
cdr3_aa: CASSLARGQGREQYF
cdr3_nt: TGCGCCAGCAGCTTGGCCAGGGGACAGGGTCGCGAGCAGTACTTC

clone_size: NA
v_call: TRBV7-9
d_call: NA
j_call: TRBJ2-5
cdr3_aa: CASSLGHREETQYF
cdr3_nt: TGTGCCAGCAGCTTAGGACACAGGGAGGAGACCCAGTACTTC

clone_size: NA
v_call: TRBV5-1
d_call: TRBD2
j_call: TRBJ2-1
cdr3_aa: CASSTGTSGPFKQFF
cdr3_nt: TGCGCCAGCAGCACGGGGACTAGCGGGCCCTTTAAGCAGTTCTTC

clone_size: few
v_call: TRBV7-2
d_call: NA
j_call: TRBJ2-2
cdr3_aa: CASSFGFLAGELFF
cdr3_nt: TGTGCCAGCAGCTTCGGTTTCCTCGCCGGGGAGCTGTTTTTT

clone_size: few
v_call: TRBV7-3
d_call: NA
j_call: TRBJ1-1
cdr3_aa: CASSPHGGTTEAFF
cdr3_nt: TGTGCCAGCAGCCCGCACGGGGGGACCACTGAAGCTTTCTTT

clone_size: few
v_call: TRBV18
d_call: NA
j_call: TRBJ2-7
cdr3_aa: CASSHGTPEGEQYF
cdr3_nt: TGTGCCAGCTCACACGGGACTCCCGAGGGCGAGCAGTACTTC

clone_size: few
v_call: TRBV29-1
d_call: TRBD1
j_call: TRBJ2-5
cdr3_aa: CSAPGQALQETQYF
cdr3_nt: TGCAGCGCGCCGGGACAGGCCTTACAAGAGACCCAGTACTTC

clone_size: NA
v_call: TRBV7-3
d_call: NA
j_call: TRBJ1-1
cdr3_aa: CASSSTVNTEAFF
cdr3_nt: TGTGCCAGCAGCTCTACAGTGAACACTGAAGCTTTCTTT

clone_size: few
v_call: TRBV28
d_call: NA
j_call: TRBJ2-7
cdr3_aa: CATSKWDNSYEQYF
cdr3_nt: TGTGCCACCAGCAAGTGGGACAACTCCTACGAGCAGTACTTC

clone_size: NA
v_call: TRBV9
d_call: NA
j_call: TRBJ2-1
cdr3_aa: CASSAPWRAHNEQFF
cdr3_nt: TGTGCCAGCAGCGCCCCATGGAGGGCCCACAATGAGCAGTTCTTC

clone_size: few
v_call: TRBV10-3
d_call: NA
j_call: TRBJ2-1
cdr3_aa: CAIRSIFDEQFF
cdr3_nt: TGTGCCATCAGGAGTATATTCGATGAGCAGTTCTTC

clone_size: few
v_call: TRBV10-3
d_call: NA
j_call: TRBJ1-1
cdr3_aa: CAISQTGEAFF
cdr3_nt: TGTGCCATCAGTCAGACAGGAGAAGCTTTCTTT

clone_size: few
v_call: TRBV2
d_call: NA
j_call: TRBJ1-2
cdr3_aa: CASSEEGRGYGYTF
cdr3_nt: TGTGCCAGCAGTGAGGAAGGGAGGGGCTATGGCTACACCTTC

clone_size: few
v_call: TRBV6-6
d_call: TRBD2
j_call: TRBJ2-5
cdr3_aa: CASSYSLAGEETQYF
cdr3_nt: TGTGCCAGCAGTTACTCACTAGCGGGAGAAGAGACCCAGTACTTC

clone_size: NA
v_call: TRBV5-6
d_call: NA
j_call: TRBJ2-7
cdr3_aa: CAIHTGEGDYEQYF
cdr3_nt: TGTGCCATCCACACAGGCGAAGGAGACTACGAGCAGTACTTC

clone_size: few
v_call: TRBV7-6
d_call: TRBD2
j_call: TRBJ2-7
cdr3_aa: CASSLIAGGEQYF
cdr3_nt: TGTGCCAGCAGCCTAATAGCGGGAGGCGAGCAGTACTTC

clone_size: NA
v_call: TRBV5-6
d_call: NA
j_call: TRBJ2-5
cdr3_aa: CASSFGQGGETQYF
cdr3_nt: TGTGCCAGCAGCTTCGGCCAGGGAGGAGAGACCCAGTACTTC

clone_size: NA
v_call: TRBV2
d_call: TRBD1
j_call: TRBJ1-5
cdr3_aa: CASTTGQGNQPQHF
cdr3_nt: TGTGCCAGCACCACGGGACAGGGGAATCAGCCCCAGCATTTT

clone_size: few
v_call: TRBV29-1
d_call: TRBD2
j_call: TRBJ2-3
cdr3_aa: CSVRTSGRAPDTQYF
cdr3_nt: TGCAGCGTCAGGACTAGCGGGAGGGCCCCAGATACGCAGTATTTT

clone_size: NA
v_call: TRBV14
d_call: NA
j_call: TRBJ2-7
cdr3_aa: CASSQDLRQQYF
cdr3_nt: TGTGCCAGCAGCCAAGACCTGAGGCAACAGTACTTC

clone_size: NA
v_call: TRBV28
d_call: TRBD1
j_call: TRBJ2-5
cdr3_aa: CASSSPGQGDQETQYF
cdr3_nt: TGTGCCAGCAGTTCTCCGGGACAGGGGGACCAAGAGACCCAGTACTTC